The clone carrying this T cell receptor beta chain was counted at least ten times. Its specificity is unknown. The junction does not match germline at one end; this may be a read error. This record comes from a study of blood T cells in healthy people across ages. The CDR3 spans 13 residues. Germline CDR1 is SSHAT and CDR2 is FNYEAQ (reference sequence). A sample-barcoded 5' primer and a J-beta primer mix were used in a second PCR of about 6 to 12 cycles. Via MiXCR, TCRdb re-called the 5' RACE reads, giving one row per CDR3 protein. Here the sample spans 800,000 to 950,000 distinct CDR3 sequences, 29% being singletons. Points from the study as a whole: Strong correlation linked observed beta diversity and percent naive T cells. The donors' CMV status was not determined, possibly confounding changes in expanded clonotypes.

These same records also appear under a second study, on T cells of mothers and their children.

The specimen was blood. The source of this sequence is a woman in her thirties or forties in good health. This chain joins TRBV7-7 and TRBJ2-5; D may be TRBD1 (5 bases). The CDR3 nucleotides are TGTGCTAGCAGCTTAGGGGCTTCAGAGACCCAGTACTTC. Translating gives CASSLGASETQYF.